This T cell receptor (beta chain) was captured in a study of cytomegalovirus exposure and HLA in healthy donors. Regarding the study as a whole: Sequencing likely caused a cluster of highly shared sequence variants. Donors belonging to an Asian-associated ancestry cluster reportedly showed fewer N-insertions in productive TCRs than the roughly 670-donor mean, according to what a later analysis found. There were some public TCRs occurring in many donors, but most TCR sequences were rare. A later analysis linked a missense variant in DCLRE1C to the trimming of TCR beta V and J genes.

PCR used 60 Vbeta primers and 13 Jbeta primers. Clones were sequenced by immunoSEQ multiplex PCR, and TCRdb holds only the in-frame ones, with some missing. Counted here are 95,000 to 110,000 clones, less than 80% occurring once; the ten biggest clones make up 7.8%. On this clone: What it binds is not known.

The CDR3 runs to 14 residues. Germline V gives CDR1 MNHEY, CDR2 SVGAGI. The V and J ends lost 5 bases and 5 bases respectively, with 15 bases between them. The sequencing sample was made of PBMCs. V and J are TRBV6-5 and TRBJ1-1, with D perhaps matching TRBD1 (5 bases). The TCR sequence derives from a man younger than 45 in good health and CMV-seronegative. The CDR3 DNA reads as TGTGCCAGCAGTATAAAAGGGGTTAGTACTGAAGCTTTCTTT. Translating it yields CASSIKGVSTEAFF.